Sequencing of this T cell receptor (beta chain) was carried out in a study of T cell responses to AZD1222 COVID-19 vaccine. Study-wide findings and caveats: Vaccine-associated CD4 TCRs ranged over spike, dominating at 160-218 and 743-854. Only after the peak T cell response were repertoires sampled. A mostly white British donor set with more females was recruited, and clonal diversity was possibly underestimated.

The method was immunoSEQ multiplex PCR; TCRdb's version includes in-frame clones alone and lacks a portion of them. The table shows more than 95,000 clones, with roughly 85% occurring only once. With 2 bases removed from V and 8 bases from J, the gap between germline ends came to 9 bases. Germline V gene lookup returns CDR1 LGHDT and CDR2 YNNKEL (reference sequence). This CDR3 comprises 12 residues. With regard to this clone: Its specificity is not known.

This sequence joins TRBV3-1 (or the pseudogene TRBV3-2) and TRBJ1-2; the D is unclear. The sample consisted of peripheral blood, taken on day 0 of MenACWY control vaccination. The sequence was obtained from an adult in good health. The CDR3 coding sequence is TGTGCCAGCAGCCAAATGAACCGGGGCTACACCTTC. It translates to CASSQMNRGYTF.